The present T cell receptor (beta chain) was sequenced within a study of blood T cell repertoires in COVID-19. The CDR3 has 14 amino acids. CDR1 is SQVTM and CDR2 is ANQGSEA in the germline V gene. Trimming took off 2 bases at V and 1 base at J, with 10 bases between the two ends. Libraries were prepared by immunoSEQ multiplex PCR; TCRdb keeps only in-frame clonotypes and omits some of them. The sample has under 450,000 clones, roughly 90% seen once. No more than 2 weeks before study entry, exposed participants had met a case of COVID-19. The chain is built from TRBV29-1 and TRBJ2-3; no clear D. The sample taken for sequencing was PBMCs or T cells enriched from blood (not recorded which). This sequence originates from a woman aged 40 to 49 who had been exposed to COVID-19. CDR3 amino acids: CSVEHGARTDTQYF. In DNA form, the CDR3 reads TGCAGCGTTGAACACGGAGCACGCACAGATACGCAGTATTTT.